Each of the 28 T cell receptor beta chains below was sequenced from the same sample in a study of shared clonotypes between healthy human individuals. Only in-frame clones appear in the TCRdb table, and some are missing; sequencing was by immunoSEQ multiplex PCR. Here the sample spans 600,000 to 750,000 clones, 90% being singletons. Sequencing used memory CD8+ T cells from PBMCs. Described subset: CD45RO+ cells pooled with CCR7-negative TemRA cells. These receptors all stem from a man in his late teens or twenties in good health. Some clones in this sample may be carry-over from other donors' samples.

This clone was counted a single time. The chain has TRBV15 and TRBJ1-2; 7 nucleotides align to TRBD1. This CDR3 is 15 amino acids long. V shed 3 bases and J 4 bases; nucleotides not matched to a gene: 8. Per germline, CDR1 LNHNV and CDR2 YYDKDF (reference sequence). This CDR3 is CATSRGQLVPYGYTF. The CDR3 nucleotides are TGTGCCACCAGCAGGGGACAGTTAGTGCCCTATGGCTACACCTTC. The full variable domain, in which reference TRBV15 and TRBJ1-2 provide the parts outside the CDR3, is DAMVIQNPRYQVTQFGKPVTLSCSQTLNHNVMYWYQQKSSQAPKLLFHYYDKDFNNEADTPDNFQSRRPNTSFCFLDIRSPGLGDTAMYLCATSRGQLVPYGYTFGSGTRLTVV.

The rearrangement uses TRBV9 and TRBJ2-4; perhaps TRBD1 as D (6 bases). Germline-derived CDR1 and CDR2 are SGDLS and YYNGEE. The ends were cut back, 1 base at V and 0 bases at J, with 17 bases in the middle. This CDR3 is 18 amino acids long. The CDR3 sequence is CASSVPHLEQGAKNIQYF. The CDR3 DNA is TGTGCCAGCAGCGTACCCCACCTCGAACAGGGAGCCAAAAACATTCAGTACTTC. Looking up the rest from reference TRBV9 and TRBJ2-4 gives the full variable domain: DSGVTQTPKHLITATGQRVTLRCSPRSGDLSVYWYQQSLDQGLQFLIQYYNGEERAKGNILERFSAQQFPDLHSELNLSSLELGDSALYFCASSVPHLEQGAKNIQYFGAGTRLSVL.

The genes are TRBV7-9 and TRBJ1-1; 8 bases line up with TRBD1. Trimming took 5 bases from V and 5 from J; bases not matched to a gene: 7. Looked up from germline, CDR1 is SEHNR and CDR2 is FQNEAQ (reference sequence). This CDR3 contains 14 residues. The CDR3 protein is CASSPNRGRTEAFF. The CDR3 region has the DNA TGTGCCAGCAGCCCTAACAGGGGGAGGACTGAAGCTTTCTTT.

This chain links TRBV7-9 with TRBJ2-7, with TRBD2 matching over 8 bases. Trimming at V came to 8 bases and at J to 3 bases, leaving 6 bases not matched to a gene. The CDR3 spans 13 residues. Germline lookup yields CDR1 SEHNR and CDR2 FQNEAQ (reference sequence). CDR3 in DNA: TGTGCCAGCCGCCCAGCGGGAGTCTACGAGCAGTACTTC. Its translation: CASRPAGVYEQYF.

The rearrangement links TRBV7-2 to TRBJ2-7, with 10 bases that match TRBD2. Germline V gives CDR1 SGHTA, CDR2 FQGNSA. V lost 4 bases to trimming and J lost 0 bases; unmatched junction nucleotides: 9. The CDR3 runs to 17 residues. The CDR3 spells CASSSRASSGSSYEQYF. The DNA of the CDR3 is TGTGCCAGCAGCTCTAGAGCCTCTAGCGGGAGCTCCTACGAGCAGTACTTC.

This rearrangement joins TRBV6-6 to TRBJ2-1; the D call may be TRBD1 or TRBD2 (5 bases each). V shed 6 bases and J shed 5 bases, with 11 bases lying between them. The germline CDR1 and CDR2 sequences are MNHNY and SVGAGI (reference sequence). This CDR3 spans 13 amino acids. In DNA form, the CDR3 reads TGTGCCAGCAGGGGGACGGGAAACAATGAGCAGTTCTTC. Translation gives CASRGTGNNEQFF.

V usage is TRBV5-8 and J usage is TRBJ1-5; maybe TRBD1 (6 bases). V was cut by 2 bases and J by 5 bases, with 11 bases left in between. From germline, CDR1 is SGHTS and CDR2 YDEGEE. This CDR3 comprises 14 residues. The CDR3 DNA sequence: TGTGCCAGCAGCTTTGGGCAGGGGTATCAGCCCCAGCATTTT. As protein: CASSFGQGYQPQHF.

On this clone: Other DNA sequences of this sample code for an identical CDR3. V usage is TRBV5-1 and J usage is TRBJ2-1; D uncertain. Germline loops: CDR1 SGHRS, CDR2 YFSETQ. The CDR3 is 13 amino acids. The V gene lost 0 bases and the J gene lost 4 bases, with 5 bases spanning the gap. CDR3 nucleotide sequence: TGCGCCAGCAGCTTGGCCTCTTACAATGAGCAGTTCTTC. This sequence encodes CASSLASYNEQFF.

CDR3 in amino acids: CASSLKVLSGVTYNEQFF. CDR3 in DNA: TGTGCCAGCAGCTTAAAGGTTTTGTCCGGGGTCACCTACAATGAGCAGTTCTTC. This chain joins TRBV7-9 and TRBJ2-1; maybe TRBD2 (5 bases). Germline V gives CDR1 SEHNR, CDR2 FQNEAQ (reference sequence). V lost 2 bases, J lost 2 bases, and 19 bases lay in between. The CDR3 length is 18 residues.

The gene calls are TRBV6-1 and TRBJ2-5; D is unresolved. There are 11 residues in the CDR3. Germline-derived CDR1 and CDR2 are MNHNS and SASEGT. Trimming pared 3 bases from V and 1 base from J, leaving 0 bases between. CDR3 coding DNA: TGTGCCAGCAGTGACCAAGAGACCCAGTACTTC. Its protein is CASSDQETQYF.

This clone turned up a few times. This chain uses TRBV20-1 with TRBJ1-4; D is ambiguous. V gave up 3 bases and J gave up 8 bases, with 7 bases separating them. This CDR3 is built from 11 residues. In germline, CDR1 is DFQATT, CDR2 SNEGSKA (reference sequence). As DNA, the CDR3 is TGCAGTGCTAGGGGGAACGAAAAACTGTTTTTT. Its protein is CSARGNEKLFF.

The genes are TRBV28 and TRBJ2-5, with D possibly being TRBD2 (6 bases). Germline values: CDR1 MDHEN, CDR2 SYDVKM. CDR3 length equals 15 residues. V was clipped by 5 bases and J by 4 bases, with 17 bases between them. CDR3 sequence: CASSETYRERETQYF. CDR3 nucleotide sequence: TGTGCCAGCAGTGAAACTTACCGGGAGAGAGAGACCCAGTACTTC.

The gene calls are TRBV27 and TRBJ2-7, with 10 bases that match TRBD1. CDR1 is MNHEY, CDR2 SMNVEV, per germline (reference sequence). The J segment lost 0 bases and the V segment lost 6 bases, leaving 14 bases of the junction unmatched. The length of the CDR3 is 18 residues. CDR3 nucleotides: TGTGCCAGCAGGGGACAGGGGTCCCTTCGACTGTACTCCTACGAGCAGTACTTC. It codes for CASRGQGSLRLYSYEQYF.

The chain uses TRBV5-3 and TRBJ2-1; D is perhaps TRBD2 (6 bases). TRBV5-3 is identified as an open reading frame with a role that is uncertain. Trimming cost V 1 base and J 9 bases, with 23 bases left between them. The CDR3 has 17 amino acids. CDR3 region: CARSLQLAPRCGGEQFF. CDR3 DNA sequence: TGTGCCAGAAGCTTGCAACTAGCACCCCGCTGTGGGGGTGAGCAGTTCTTC.

This chain uses TRBV5-1 with TRBJ1-1; D possibly corresponds to TRBD1 (5 bases). There are 16 residues in the CDR3. The ends were cut back, 4 bases at V and 1 base at J, with 17 bases in the middle. CDR1 is SGHRS, CDR2 YFSETQ, per germline. The CDR3 loop reads CASSLGTLLGNTEAFF. The CDR3 region has the DNA TGCGCCAGCAGCCTAGGGACCCTACTGGGGAACACTGAAGCTTTCTTT.

The genes are TRBV5-1 and TRBJ2-5, with D possibly TRBD2 on 5 matching bases. The germline V gene encodes CDR1 SGHRS and CDR2 YFSETQ. V lost 5 bases and J lost 2, with 16 bases in between. CDR3 length: 15 residues. The CDR3 DNA reads as TGCGCCAGCAGGTACGAAGGCGGGCATCAAGAGACCCAGTACTTC. Protein product: CASRYEGGHQETQYF.

Written as DNA, the CDR3 is TGTGCCACCAGCAGACGGACAGGGGAAAATCAGCCCCAGCATTTT. It is translated as CATSRRTGENQPQHF. The V and J genes are TRBV15 and TRBJ1-5; TRBD1 agrees at 9 bases. The CDR3 has 15 amino acids. V lost 2 bases, J lost 4 bases, and 3 bases stayed unmatched. The germline V gene has CDR1 LNHNV and CDR2 YYDKDF (reference sequence).

V usage is TRBV28 and J usage is TRBJ2-7; D remains unclear. The CDR3 is made up of 15 amino acids. V was trimmed by 4 bases and J by 3 bases, leaving 16 bases between them. CDR1 and CDR2 (germline): MDHEN, SYDVKM. The CDR3 protein is CASSSIQGWNYEQYF. The CDR3 nucleotides are TGTGCCAGCAGTTCGATCCAAGGGTGGAACTACGAGCAGTACTTC.

The rearrangement uses TRBV5-1 and TRBJ2-7; no clear D gene. V was shortened by 3 bases and J by 2 bases, with 12 bases between the two germline ends. In germline, CDR1 is SGHRS, CDR2 YFSETQ. CDR3 length: 14 residues. In nucleotides, the CDR3 is TGCGCCAGCAGCTACGGGCTCCCAGCCTACGAGCAGTACTTC. As protein: CASSYGLPAYEQYF.

V and J are TRBV27 and TRBJ2-5, with D unresolved. Per germline, CDR1 MNHEY and CDR2 SMNVEV (reference sequence). V shed 3 bases and J shed 2 bases, with 7 bases lying between them. This CDR3 has 13 amino acids. The CDR3 DNA follows: TGTGCCAGCAGTTTTCACGGACAAGAGACCCAGTACTTC. Amino acid sequence: CASSFHGQETQYF.

The sample holds a few counts of this clone. A far larger clone is one nucleotide away, so this likely arose from a read error. The chain combines TRBV6-1 with TRBJ1-1; D ambiguous. The length of the CDR3 is 12 residues. The V end lost 5 bases, the J end lost 1 base, and 5 bases lay between the germline ends. The germline V gene encodes CDR1 MNHNS and CDR2 SASEGT. CDR3: CASSTANTEAFF. DNA of the CDR3: TGTGCCAGCAGTACGGCGAACACTGAAGCTTTCTTT.

This clone was observed a handful of times. Additional DNA sequences in this sample encode the identical CDR3. The chain recombines TRBV28 with TRBJ1-3; D is undetermined. The CDR3 is 13 amino acids. Germline assignment: CDR1 MDHEN and CDR2 SYDVKM. V was cut by 6 bases and J by 2 bases, with 8 bases left in between. The CDR3 loop reads CASRRQTGNTIYF. CDR3 in DNA: TGTGCCAGCAGAAGGCAAACTGGAAACACCATATATTTT.

The chain links TRBV18 to TRBJ2-3; D unclear. The germline gives CDR1 KGHSH, CDR2 LQKENI. This CDR3 spans 16 amino acids. The V end lost 3 bases, the J end lost 3 bases, and 16 bases lay between the germline ends. The CDR3 nucleotides read TGTGCCAGCTCACCCTCCCGGGCCCTCATTACAGATACGCAGTATTTT. It yields the protein CASSPSRALITDTQYF. The full variable domain, completed using reference TRBV18 and TRBJ2-3, is NAGVMQNPRHLVRRRGQEARLRCSPMKGHSHVYWYRQLPEEGLKFMVYLQKENIIDESGMPKERFSAEFPKEGPSILRIQQVVRGDSAAYFCASSPSRALITDTQYFGPGTRLTVL.

V gene TRBV9 combines with J gene TRBJ1-1, with D unresolved. Germline V lookup: CDR1 SGDLS, CDR2 YYNGEE. The CDR3 is 14 residues long. V was cut by 0 bases and J by 8 bases, with 14 bases left in between. The CDR3 protein is CASSVARFGAEAFF. The CDR3 DNA reads as TGTGCCAGCAGCGTAGCCCGTTTCGGAGCGGAAGCTTTCTTT.

The chain links TRBV30 to TRBJ1-2; 10 bases fit TRBD1. CDR3 length: 15 residues. Germline V gene data show CDR1 as GTSNPN and CDR2 as SVGIG (reference sequence). V lost 8 bases, J lost 4 bases, and 13 bases stayed unmatched. Written as DNA, the CDR3 is TGTGCCCTGGATCCCGGGACAGGGGACCTCTATGGCTACACCTTC. Translating it yields CALDPGTGDLYGYTF.

This CDR3 is CASSFGQGETYSNQPQHF. In DNA form, the CDR3 reads TGTGCCAGCAGCTTCGGACAGGGCGAGACTTATAGCAATCAGCCCCAGCATTTT. The J gene is TRBJ1-5, the V gene TRBV5-5; TRBD1 aligns across 8 bases. Trimming cost V 2 bases and J 0 bases; bases outside gene matches: 10. The germline CDR1 and CDR2 sequences are SGHKS and YYEKEE (reference sequence). There are 18 residues in the CDR3.

The V and J genes are TRBV19 and TRBJ2-7; weak D call: TRBD1 (7 bases). The CDR3 length is 15 residues. Germline-derived CDR1 and CDR2 are LNHDA and SQIVND (reference sequence). The V end lost 9 bases, the J end lost 2 bases, and 20 bases lay between the germline ends. CDR3 sequence: CARKLAVGGPYEQYF. In DNA, the CDR3 is TGTGCCAGGAAATTAGCGGTAGGGGGCCCCTACGAGCAGTACTTC.

The rearrangement joins TRBV7-9 to TRBJ2-2, with D maybe TRBD2 (6 bases). In germline, CDR1 is SEHNR, CDR2 FQNEAQ (reference sequence). The CDR3 is made up of 16 amino acids. Trimming left V 2 bases short and J 6 bases short, with 16 bases between. CDR3 sequence (DNA): TGTGCCAGCAGCTTACCGGCAAGACTAGGCCCCGGGGAGCTGTTTTTT. This gives the protein CASSLPARLGPGELFF.